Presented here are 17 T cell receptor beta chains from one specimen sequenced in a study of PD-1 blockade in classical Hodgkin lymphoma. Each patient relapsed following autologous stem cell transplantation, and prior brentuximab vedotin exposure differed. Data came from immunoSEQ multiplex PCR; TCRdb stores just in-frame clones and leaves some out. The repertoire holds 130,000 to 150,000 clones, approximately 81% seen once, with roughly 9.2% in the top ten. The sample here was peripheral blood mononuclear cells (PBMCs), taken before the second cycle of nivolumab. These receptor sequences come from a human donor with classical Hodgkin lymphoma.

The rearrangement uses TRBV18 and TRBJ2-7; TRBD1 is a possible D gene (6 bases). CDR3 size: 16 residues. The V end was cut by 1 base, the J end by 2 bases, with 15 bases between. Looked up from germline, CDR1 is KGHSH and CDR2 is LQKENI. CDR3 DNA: TGTGCCAGCTCACCACGATCCATGGGACAAGCCTACGAGCAGTACTTC. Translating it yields CASSPRSMGQAYEQYF. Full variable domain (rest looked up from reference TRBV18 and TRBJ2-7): NAGVMQNPRHLVRRRGQEARLRCSPMKGHSHVYWYRQLPEEGLKFMVYLQKENIIDESGMPKERFSAEFPKEGPSILRIQQVVRGDSAAYFCASSPRSMGQAYEQYFGPGTRLTVT.

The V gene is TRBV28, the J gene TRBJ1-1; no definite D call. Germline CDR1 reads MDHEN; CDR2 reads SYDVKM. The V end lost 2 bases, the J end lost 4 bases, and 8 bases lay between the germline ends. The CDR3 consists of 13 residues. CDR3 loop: CASSLGELTEAFF. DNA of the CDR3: TGTGCCAGCAGTTTAGGGGAGCTCACTGAAGCTTTCTTT.

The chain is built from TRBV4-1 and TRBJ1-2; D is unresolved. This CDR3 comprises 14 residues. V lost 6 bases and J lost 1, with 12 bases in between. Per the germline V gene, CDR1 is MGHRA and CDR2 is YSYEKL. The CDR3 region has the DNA TGCGCCAGCAGTCCCGACATACGTAACTATGGCTACACCTTC. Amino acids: CASSPDIRNYGYTF.

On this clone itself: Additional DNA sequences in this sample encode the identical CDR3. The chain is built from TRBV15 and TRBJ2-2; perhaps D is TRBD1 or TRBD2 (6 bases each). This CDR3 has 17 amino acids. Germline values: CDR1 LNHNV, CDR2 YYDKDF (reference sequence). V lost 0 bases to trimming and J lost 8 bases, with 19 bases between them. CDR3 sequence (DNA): TGTGCCACCAGCAGAGATCGGACACGGGGGCGGAGGGGGGAGCTGTTTTTT. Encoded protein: CATSRDRTRGRRGELFF.

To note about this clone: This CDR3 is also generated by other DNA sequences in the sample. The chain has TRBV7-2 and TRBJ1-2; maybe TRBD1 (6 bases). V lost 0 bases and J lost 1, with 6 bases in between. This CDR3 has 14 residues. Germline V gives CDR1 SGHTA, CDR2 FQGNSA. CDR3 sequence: CASSLAGGNYGYTF. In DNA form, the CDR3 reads TGTGCCAGCAGCTTAGCAGGGGGTAACTATGGCTACACCTTC.

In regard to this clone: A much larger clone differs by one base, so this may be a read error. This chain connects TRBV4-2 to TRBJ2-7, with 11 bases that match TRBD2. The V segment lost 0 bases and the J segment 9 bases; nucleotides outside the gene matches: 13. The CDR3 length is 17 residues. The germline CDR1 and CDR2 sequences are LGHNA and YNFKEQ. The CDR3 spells CASSQDMGLAVEGGQYF. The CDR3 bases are TGTGCCAGCAGCCAAGATATGGGACTAGCGGTTGAGGGGGGGCAGTACTTC.

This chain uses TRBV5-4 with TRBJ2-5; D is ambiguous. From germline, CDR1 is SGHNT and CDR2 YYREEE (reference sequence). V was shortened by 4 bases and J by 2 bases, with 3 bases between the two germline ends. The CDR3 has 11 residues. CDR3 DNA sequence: TGTGCCAGCAGCATTCAAGAGACCCAGTACTTC. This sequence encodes CASSIQETQYF.

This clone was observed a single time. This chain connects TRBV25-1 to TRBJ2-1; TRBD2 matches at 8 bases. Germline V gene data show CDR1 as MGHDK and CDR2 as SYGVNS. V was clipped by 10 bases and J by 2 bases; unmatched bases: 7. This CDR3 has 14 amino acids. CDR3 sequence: CAIIRGGPYNEQFF. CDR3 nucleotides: TGTGCCATCATACGGGGGGGGCCCTACAATGAGCAGTTCTTC.

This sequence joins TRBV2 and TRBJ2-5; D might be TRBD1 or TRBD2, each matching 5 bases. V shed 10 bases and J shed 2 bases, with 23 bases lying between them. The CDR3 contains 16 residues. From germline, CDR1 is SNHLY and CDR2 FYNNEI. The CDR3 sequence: CAISFPGRIRQETQYF. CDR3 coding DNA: TGTGCCATATCTTTCCCGGGACGTATACGGCAAGAGACCCAGTACTTC.

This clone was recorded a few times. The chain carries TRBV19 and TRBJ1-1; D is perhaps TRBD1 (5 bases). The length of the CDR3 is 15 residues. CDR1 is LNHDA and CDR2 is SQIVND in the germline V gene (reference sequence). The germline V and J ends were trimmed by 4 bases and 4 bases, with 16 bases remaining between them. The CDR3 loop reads CASSSAFLGGTEAFF. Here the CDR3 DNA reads TGTGCCAGTAGTAGCGCTTTTCTCGGGGGCACTGAAGCTTTCTTT. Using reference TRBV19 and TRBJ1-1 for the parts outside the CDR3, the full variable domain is DGGITQSPKYLFRKEGQNVTLSCEQNLNHDAMYWYRQDPGQGLRLIYYSQIVNDFQKGDIAEGYSVSREKKESFPLTVTSAQKNPTAFYLCASSSAFLGGTEAFFGQGTRLTVV.

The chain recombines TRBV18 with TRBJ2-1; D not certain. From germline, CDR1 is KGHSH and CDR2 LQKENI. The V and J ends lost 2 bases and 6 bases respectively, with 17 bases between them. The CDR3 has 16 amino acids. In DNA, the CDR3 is TGTGCCAGCTCACCATGGACGACCCCTTCGGGCAATGAGCAGTTCTTC. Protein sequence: CASSPWTTPSGNEQFF.

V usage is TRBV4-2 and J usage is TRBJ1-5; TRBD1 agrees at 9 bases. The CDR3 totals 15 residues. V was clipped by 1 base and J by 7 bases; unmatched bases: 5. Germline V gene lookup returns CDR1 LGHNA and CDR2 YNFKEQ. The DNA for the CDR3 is TGTGCCAGCAGCCAAGGCTGGACAGGGGACCAGCCCCAGCATTTT. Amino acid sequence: CASSQGWTGDQPQHF.

In nucleotides, the CDR3 is TGTGCCAGCTCCCCCCCGGCAGGGAACACAGATACGCAGTATTTT. The encoded protein is CASSPPAGNTDTQYF. This chain joins TRBV18 and TRBJ2-3, with D perhaps matching TRBD1 (5 bases). CDR1 KGHSH and CDR2 LQKENI come from the germline V gene. V dropped 6 bases and J dropped 2 bases, with 15 bases sitting between them. The CDR3 length is 15 residues.

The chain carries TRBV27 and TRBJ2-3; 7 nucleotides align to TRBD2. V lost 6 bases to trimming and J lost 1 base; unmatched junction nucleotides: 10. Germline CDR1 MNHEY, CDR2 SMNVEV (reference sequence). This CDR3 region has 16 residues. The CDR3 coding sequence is TGTGCCAGCAGGCGGAAGACTAGCTGGGGCACAGATACGCAGTATTTT. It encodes CASRRKTSWGTDTQYF.

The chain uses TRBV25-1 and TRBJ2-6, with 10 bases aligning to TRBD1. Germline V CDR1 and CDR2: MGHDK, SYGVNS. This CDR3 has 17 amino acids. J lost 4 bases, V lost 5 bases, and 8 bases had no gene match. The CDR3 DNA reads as TGTGCCAGCAGTTGGGACAGGGGTTTAGGAGGGGCCAACGTCCTGACTTTC. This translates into CASSWDRGLGGANVLTF.

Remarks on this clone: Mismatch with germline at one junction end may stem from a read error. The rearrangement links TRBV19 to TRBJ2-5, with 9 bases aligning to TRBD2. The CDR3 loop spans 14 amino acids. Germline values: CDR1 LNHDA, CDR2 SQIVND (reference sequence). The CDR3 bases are TGTGCCAGTAGTCCGACTAGCGGTCTTTATGAGAGGGACTTC. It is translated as CASSPTSGLYERDF.

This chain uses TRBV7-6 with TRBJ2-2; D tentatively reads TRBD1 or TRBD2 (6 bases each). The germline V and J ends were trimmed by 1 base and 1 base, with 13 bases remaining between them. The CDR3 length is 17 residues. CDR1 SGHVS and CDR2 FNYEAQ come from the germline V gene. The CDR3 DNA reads TGTGCCAGCAGCTTAGGTCGGGGGCAGGGGAACACCGGGGAGCTGTTTTTT. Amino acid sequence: CASSLGRGQGNTGELFF.